These 12 T cell receptor beta chains share one sample of origin, sequenced in a study of memory CD4+ T cells and cytomegalovirus serostatus. Single viable CD3+CD4+CD8-CD45RO+ cells were sorted as the memory CD4+ T cells. The data were produced by immunoSEQ multiplex PCR, yet TCRdb's version contains in-frame clones alone and is incomplete. This sample carries about 56,000 clones, more than 75% of them seen once, and the ten largest clones take around 0.4%. Sample: memory CD4+ T cells from blood. The origin of the receptors is an adult in good health and CMV-seronegative.

This clone was counted a single time. This chain links TRBV7-9 with TRBJ1-4; D gene unclear. Trimming removed 8 bases from V and 4 bases from J, with 11 bases in between. The V gene's germline CDR1 is SEHNR and CDR2 FQNEAQ (reference sequence). The CDR3 runs to 13 residues. The DNA of the CDR3 is TGTGCCAGCTCCCGAGATGTTAATGAAAAACTGTTTTTT. This gives the protein CASSRDVNEKLFF.

The chain couples TRBV5-1 to TRBJ2-6; perhaps TRBD1 as D (6 bases). Germline lookup yields CDR1 SGHRS and CDR2 YFSETQ. The V end lost 2 bases, the J end lost 2 bases, and 8 bases lay between the germline ends. The CDR3 sequence is 15 residues long. In nucleotides, the CDR3 is TGCGCCAGCAGCTTACAGGGTACTGGGGCCAACGTCCTGACTTTC. Residues: CASSLQGTGANVLTF.

J is TRBJ2-1 and V is TRBV7-2; 8 bases match TRBD1. V gave up 2 bases and J gave up 6 bases; unmatched junction bases: 12. The CDR3 is 17 residues long. CDR1 and CDR2 from the germline V gene are SGHTA and FQGNSA. This chain's CDR3 is CASSLKRVGTGSNEQFF. CDR3 DNA sequence: TGTGCCAGCAGCTTAAAGAGAGTGGGGACAGGTTCCAATGAGCAGTTCTTC.

The rearrangement links TRBV19 to TRBJ2-3; 7 nucleotides match TRBD1. This CDR3 contains 15 residues. CDR1 and CDR2 from the germline V gene are LNHDA and SQIVND (reference sequence). J was trimmed by 2 bases and V by 6 bases; bases with no gene match: 8. The CDR3 here is CASRLGQGVTDTQYF. The CDR3 coding sequence is TGTGCCAGTAGGCTTGGGCAGGGGGTCACAGATACGCAGTATTTT.

The chain joins TRBV15 to TRBJ2-1, with 9 bases aligning to TRBD2. This CDR3 comprises 15 residues. Germline CDR1 and CDR2: LNHNV and YYDKDF (reference sequence). The ends lost 1 base at V and 7 bases at J; junction bases unmatched: 5. For the CDR3, the DNA is TGTGCCACCAGCAGAGGTAGCGGGGGTGGAAATGAGCAGTTCTTC. As protein: CATSRGSGGGNEQFF. Full variable domain (rest looked up from reference TRBV15 and TRBJ2-1): DAMVIQNPRYQVTQFGKPVTLSCSQTLNHNVMYWYQQKSSQAPKLLFHYYDKDFNNEADTPDNFQSRRPNTSFCFLDIRSPGLGDTAMYLCATSRGSGGGNEQFFGPGTRLTVL.

The CDR3, as DNA: TGCAGCGTGCGGGATCCGGGCGAGCAGTACTTC. Translation gives CSVRDPGEQYF. The V gene is TRBV29-1, the J gene TRBJ2-7, with D maybe TRBD2 (6 bases). This CDR3 region has 11 residues. Germline V lookup: CDR1 SQVTM, CDR2 ANQGSEA. Trimming took off 6 bases at V and 6 bases at J, with 12 bases between the two ends.

The chain recombines TRBV11-2 with TRBJ2-2, with 7 bases lining up with TRBD2. Germline CDR1 reads SGHAT; CDR2 reads FQNNGV. The CDR3 has 15 residues. V dropped 3 bases and J dropped 4; count of bases not matched to a gene: 5. CDR3 loop: CASSFPGTITGELFF. CDR3 DNA: TGTGCCAGCAGCTTCCCCGGGACTATCACCGGGGAGCTGTTTTTT.

V gene TRBV15 combines with J gene TRBJ2-3; the match to TRBD1 covers 8 bases. The ends lost 1 base at V and 15 bases at J; junction bases unmatched: 6. Germline V gene sequence: CDR1 LNHNV, CDR2 YYDKDF (reference sequence). The CDR3 covers 12 residues. The CDR3 DNA sequence: TGTGCCACCAGCAGAGGGACAGGGAGAGTATATTTT. It encodes CATSRGTGRVYF. Complete variable domain (other parts from reference TRBV15 and TRBJ2-3): DAMVIQNPRYQVTQFGKPVTLSCSQTLNHNVMYWYQQKSSQAPKLLFHYYDKDFNNEADTPDNFQSRRPNTSFCFLDIRSPGLGDTAMYLCATSRGTGRVYFGPGTRLTVL.

This chain links TRBV18 with TRBJ1-4; D not certain. V dropped 3 bases and J dropped 8 bases, with 10 bases sitting between them. This CDR3 contains 13 residues. Germline CDR1 KGHSH, CDR2 LQKENI. This CDR3 is CASSPGLEEKLFF. Written as DNA, the CDR3 is TGTGCCAGCTCACCCGGTTTGGAGGAAAAACTGTTTTTT.

J is TRBJ2-1 and V is TRBV11-3; tentative D call: TRBD2 (5 bases). V lost 4 bases, J lost 2 bases, and 12 bases lay in between. The CDR3 covers 15 residues. Per germline, CDR1 SGHNT and CDR2 YENEEA. The CDR3 loop reads CASSSAGGAYNEQFF. The CDR3 DNA reads TGTGCCAGCAGCTCGGCGGGCGGCGCCTACAATGAGCAGTTCTTC.

The rearrangement joins TRBV7-9 to TRBJ2-7, with D unresolved. Germline V gene sequence: CDR1 SEHNR, CDR2 FQNEAQ (reference sequence). V dropped 6 bases and J dropped 0 bases, with 12 bases sitting between them. The CDR3 totals 14 residues. CDR3 in amino acids: CASSPGGSSYEQYF. In nucleotides, the CDR3 is TGTGCCAGCAGTCCGGGTGGGTCCTCCTACGAGCAGTACTTC.

The V gene is TRBV13, the J gene TRBJ1-2, with 8 bases aligning to TRBD1. The ends lost 6 bases at V and 0 bases at J; junction bases unmatched: 6. Germline V gene data show CDR1 as PRHDT and CDR2 as FYEKMQ (reference sequence). CDR3 length: 15 residues. For the CDR3, the DNA is TGTGCCAGCAGAAGGACAGGGCGAGCTAACTATGGCTACACCTTC. Protein: CASRRTGRANYGYTF.